This record concerns one T cell receptor (beta chain) sequence. Which antigen it targets is not known. No base quality information exists; no much larger clone differs at one position. The data stem from a study of blood T cell repertoires in COVID-19 (dated by TCRdb to between 2020 and 2021). Broadly, across the study: Samples covering the acute and convalescent phases of COVID-19 were provided by collaborators in the United States, Italy and Spain. Nearly every sample came with metadata listing a de-identified subject ID, COVID-19 status, age in years and sex. Where available, HLA class I and class II types were taken from metadata supplied by the sample provider and were not determined by assay-based typing. The dataset comprised deeply sampled blood TCRbeta repertoires from subjects exposed to, actively infected with, or recovered from COVID-19. The repertoires were released in a freely available public database meant as a resource for research on the immune response to SARS-CoV-2. The material from the prospective study consisted of cDNA or gDNA derived from T cells, B-cell-depleted T cells, or PBMCs. The samples were drawn from two sources: the first 160 participants of the ongoing ImmuneRACE study, and approximately 1,300 subjects contributed by 6 global collaborators.

Based on the germline V gene, the CDR1 and CDR2 sequences are SGHRS and YFSETQ. V loses 2 bases, J loses 5 bases, and the germline ends lie 8 bases apart. Inclusive of the bounding cysteine and phenylalanine, the CDR3 is 14 residues long. This entry keeps only the CDR3 DNA: 42 bases, framed from base 1. What the study reported, not specific to this receptor: Clinical and demographic metadata were provided uncurated, with the amount varying by source and participant.

Participants in the prospective study were aged 18 to 89 years, lived in 20 to 25 United States geographic areas, and enrolled through a virtual design. In the prospective study, cohorts were assigned on the basis of participant-reported clinical history obtained from a screening survey and a study questionnaire. Each participant in the prospective study had whole blood, serum and a nasopharyngeal or oropharyngeal swab collected by mobile phlebotomists. Over an approximately 2-month period, participants in the prospective study had the option of providing additional blood draws and questionnaires. Before DNA extraction, blood samples from the prospective study were shipped at room temperature or frozen. TCRbeta CDR3 regions were amplified from genomic DNA by means of the immunoSEQ Assay, a bias-controlled multiplex PCR. The original methods were these. Nucleated cell counts per sample were estimated from amplification of reference gene primers within the assay. To quantify the absolute abundance of each unique TCRbeta CDR3 rearrangement, sequence reads were collapsed and filtered. For each sample, productive Simpson clonality was calculated as the square root of Simpson's diversity index over productive rearrangements. Entries here come from immuneACCESS through TCRdb and include only in-frame sequences with V and J called. Some clones fail to appear in such tables; in the studies checked, an unresolved V gene covers under half of the shortfall, and the cause of the remainder is unknown. D and trimming come from the DNA, and the V and J calls and clone size come from that table. The sample contains approximately 250,000 clones, 70% to 90% of them found a single time. Roughly 4.3% of the sample is held by the ten biggest clonotypes.

Recombination linked TRBV5-1 to TRBJ1-6; no D gene call is confident. This clonotype was obtained from a woman in her twenties or thirties with acute COVID-19. Specimen: PBMCs or T cells enriched from blood (not recorded which). The DNA sequence follows: TGCGCCAGCAGCTTTGCCGGGGATAATTCACCCCTCCACTTT. This codes for CASSFAGDNSPLHF.